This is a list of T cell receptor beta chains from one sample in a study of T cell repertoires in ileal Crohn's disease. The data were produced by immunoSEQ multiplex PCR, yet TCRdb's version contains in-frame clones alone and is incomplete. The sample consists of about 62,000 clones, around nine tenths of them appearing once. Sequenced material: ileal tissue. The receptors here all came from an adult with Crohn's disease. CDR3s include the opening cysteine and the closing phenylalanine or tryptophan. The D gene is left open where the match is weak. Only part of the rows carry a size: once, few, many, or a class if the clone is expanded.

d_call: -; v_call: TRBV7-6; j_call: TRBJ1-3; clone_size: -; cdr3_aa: CASSLEAGSGTIYF; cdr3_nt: TGTGCCAGCAGCTTAGAGGCAGGGTCAGGCACCATATATTTT
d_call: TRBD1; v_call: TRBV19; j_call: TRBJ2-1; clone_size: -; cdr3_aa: CASNLRQGVSREQFF; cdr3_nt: TGTGCCAGTAACCTAAGACAGGGTGTTTCACGTGAGCAGTTCTTC
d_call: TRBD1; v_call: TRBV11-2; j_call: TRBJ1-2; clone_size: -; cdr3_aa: CASSFDRDSHGYTF; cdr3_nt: TGTGCCAGCAGCTTCGACCGGGACAGCCATGGCTACACCTTC
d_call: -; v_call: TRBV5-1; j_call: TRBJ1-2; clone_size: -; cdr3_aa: CASSLATRGREYGYTF; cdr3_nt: TGCGCCAGCAGCTTGGCGACCAGGGGAAGGGAATATGGCTACACCTTC
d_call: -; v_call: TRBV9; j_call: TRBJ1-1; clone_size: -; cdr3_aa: CASSVDPSGNTEAFF; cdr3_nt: TGTGCCAGCAGCGTAGACCCTTCCGGGAACACTGAAGCTTTCTTT
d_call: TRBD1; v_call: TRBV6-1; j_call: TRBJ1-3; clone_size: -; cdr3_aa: CASLKGQGKGNTIYF; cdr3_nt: TGTGCCAGTTTGAAAGGACAGGGAAAAGGAAACACCATATATTTT
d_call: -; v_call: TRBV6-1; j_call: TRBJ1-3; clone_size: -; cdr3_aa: CASSVGGRSGNTIYF; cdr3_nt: TGTGCCAGCAGTGTCGGCGGGCGCTCTGGAAACACCATATATTTT
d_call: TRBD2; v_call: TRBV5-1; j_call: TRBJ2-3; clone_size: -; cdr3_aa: CASSLDPGGVTDTQYF; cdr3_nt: TGCGCCAGCAGCTTGGATCCGGGAGGTGTTACAGATACGCAGTATTTT
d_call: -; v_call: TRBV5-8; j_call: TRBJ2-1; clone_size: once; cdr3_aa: CASSLATGKHNEQFF; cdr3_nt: TGTGCCAGCAGCTTGGCCACAGGGAAACACAATGAGCAGTTCTTC
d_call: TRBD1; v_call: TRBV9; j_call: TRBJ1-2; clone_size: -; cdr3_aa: CASSSQGMSYGYTF; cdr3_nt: TGTGCCAGCAGCTCACAGGGGATGTCCTATGGCTACACCTTC
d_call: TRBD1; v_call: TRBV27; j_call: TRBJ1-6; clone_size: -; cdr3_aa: CASSWTGQNSPLHF; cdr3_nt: TGTGCCAGCAGTTGGACAGGGCAGAATTCACCCCTCCACTTT
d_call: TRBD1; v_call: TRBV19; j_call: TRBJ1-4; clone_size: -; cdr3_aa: CASSTQGSTNEKLFF; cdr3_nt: TGTGCCAGTAGTACACAGGGGTCAACTAATGAAAAACTGTTTTTT
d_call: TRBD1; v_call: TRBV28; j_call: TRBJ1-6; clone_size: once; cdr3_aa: CASGTVNSPLHF; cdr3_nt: TGTGCCAGCGGGACAGTGAATTCACCCCTCCACTTT
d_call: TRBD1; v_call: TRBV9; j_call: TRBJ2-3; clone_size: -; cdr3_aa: CASSLGTGSPVTDTQYF; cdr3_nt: TGTGCCAGCAGCTTAGGGACAGGCAGCCCGGTCACAGATACGCAGTATTTT
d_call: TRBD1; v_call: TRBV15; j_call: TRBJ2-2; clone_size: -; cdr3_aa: CATSRPGQGDSGELFF; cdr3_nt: TGTGCCACCAGCAGGCCGGGACAGGGGGACTCCGGGGAGCTGTTTTTT
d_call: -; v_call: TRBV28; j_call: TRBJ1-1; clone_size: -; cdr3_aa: CASSLFRVAGTEAFF; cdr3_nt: TGTGCCAGCAGTTTATTTAGGGTTGCAGGGACTGAAGCTTTCTTT
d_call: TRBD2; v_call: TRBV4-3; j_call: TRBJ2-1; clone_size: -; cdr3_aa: CASSQAPSGSFGNEQFF; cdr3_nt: TGCGCCAGCAGCCAAGCGCCTAGCGGGAGTTTTGGCAATGAGCAGTTCTTC
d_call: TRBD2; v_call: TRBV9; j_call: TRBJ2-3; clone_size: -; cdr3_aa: CASSVEGSGSWTDTQYF; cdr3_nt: TGTGCCAGCAGCGTAGAAGGTAGCGGGAGTTGGACAGATACGCAGTATTTT